This T cell receptor beta chain was identified during a study of blood T cell repertoires in COVID-19. The overall study: The study drew acute and convalescent COVID-19 samples from the United States, Italy and Spain.

Individuals in the exposed group had encountered a COVID-19 case within 2 weeks preceding study entry. The protocol was immunoSEQ multiplex PCR, while the TCRdb copy is restricted to in-frame clones and leaves out a portion. The sample holds a few hundred thousand clones, nearly 90% seen once. This CDR3 has 13 residues. The germline V and J ends were trimmed by 8 bases and 7 bases, with 17 bases remaining between them. The chain links TRBV12-3 or TRBV12-4 to TRBJ1-2; TRBD1 is a possible D gene (5 bases). This sequence was found in a woman in her forties or fifties who had been exposed to COVID-19. Material: PBMCs or T cells enriched from blood (not recorded which). The CDR3 here is CASGTAIFSGYTF. In DNA form, the CDR3 reads TGTGCCAGCGGGACTGCTATATTTAGTGGCTACACCTTC.